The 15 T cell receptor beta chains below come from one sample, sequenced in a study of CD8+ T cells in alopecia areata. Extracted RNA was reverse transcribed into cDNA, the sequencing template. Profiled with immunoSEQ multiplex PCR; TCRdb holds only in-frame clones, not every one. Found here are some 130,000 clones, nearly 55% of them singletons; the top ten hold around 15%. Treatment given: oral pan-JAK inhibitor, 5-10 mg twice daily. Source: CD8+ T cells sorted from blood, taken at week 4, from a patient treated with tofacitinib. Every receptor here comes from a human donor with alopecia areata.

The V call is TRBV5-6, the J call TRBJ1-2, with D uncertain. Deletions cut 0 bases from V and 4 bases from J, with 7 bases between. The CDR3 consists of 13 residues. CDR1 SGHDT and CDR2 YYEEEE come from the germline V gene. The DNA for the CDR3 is TGTGCCAGCAGCTTGGGGGCAGGCTATGGCTACACCTTC. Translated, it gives CASSLGAGYGYTF.

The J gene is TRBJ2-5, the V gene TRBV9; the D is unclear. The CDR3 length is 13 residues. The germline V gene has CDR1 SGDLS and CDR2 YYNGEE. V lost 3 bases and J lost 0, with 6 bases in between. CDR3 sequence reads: CASSAPYQETQYF. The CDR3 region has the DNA TGTGCCAGCAGCGCACCGTACCAAGAGACCCAGTACTTC.

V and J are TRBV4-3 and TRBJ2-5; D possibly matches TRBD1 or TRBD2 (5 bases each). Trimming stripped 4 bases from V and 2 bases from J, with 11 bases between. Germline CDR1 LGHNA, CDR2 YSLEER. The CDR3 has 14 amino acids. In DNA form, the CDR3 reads TGCGCCAGCAGCCGCGGTTGGGGGCAAGAGACCCAGTACTTC. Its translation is CASSRGWGQETQYF.

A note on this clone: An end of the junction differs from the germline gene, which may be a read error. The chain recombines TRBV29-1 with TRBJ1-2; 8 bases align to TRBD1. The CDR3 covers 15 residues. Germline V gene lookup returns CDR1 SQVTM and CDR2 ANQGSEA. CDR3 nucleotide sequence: TGCAGCGTTGAGGACAGGGTGGAAACTAACCATGGCTACACCTTC. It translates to CSVEDRVETNHGYTF.

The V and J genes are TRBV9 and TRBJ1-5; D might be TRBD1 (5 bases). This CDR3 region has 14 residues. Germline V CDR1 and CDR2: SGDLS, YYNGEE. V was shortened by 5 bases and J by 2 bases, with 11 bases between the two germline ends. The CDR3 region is CASSFEGGNQPQHF. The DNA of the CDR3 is TGTGCCAGCAGTTTCGAAGGGGGCAATCAGCCCCAGCATTTT.

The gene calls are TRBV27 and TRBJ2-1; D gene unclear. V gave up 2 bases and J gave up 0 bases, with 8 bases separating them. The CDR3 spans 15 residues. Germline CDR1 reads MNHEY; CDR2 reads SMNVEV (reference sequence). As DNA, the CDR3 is TGTGCCAGCAGTTTACGCGAGAGCTCCTACAATGAGCAGTTCTTC. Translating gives CASSLRESSYNEQFF.

CDR3: CASQGPAIQETQYF. The CDR3 DNA follows: TGTGCCAGTCAGGGACCAGCAATACAAGAGACCCAGTACTTC. The chain joins TRBV19 to TRBJ2-5, with D perhaps assigned TRBD1 or TRBD2 (5 bases each). Trimming removed 8 bases at V and 2 bases at J, with 15 bases between. The CDR3 loop spans 14 amino acids. The germline V gene has CDR1 LNHDA and CDR2 SQIVND (reference sequence).

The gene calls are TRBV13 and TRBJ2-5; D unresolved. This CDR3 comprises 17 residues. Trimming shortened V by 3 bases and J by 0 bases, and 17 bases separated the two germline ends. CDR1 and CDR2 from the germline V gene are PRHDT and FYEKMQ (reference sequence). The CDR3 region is CASSFFDGRAYQETQYF. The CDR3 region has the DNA TGTGCCAGCAGCTTCTTCGATGGCCGCGCGTACCAAGAGACCCAGTACTTC.

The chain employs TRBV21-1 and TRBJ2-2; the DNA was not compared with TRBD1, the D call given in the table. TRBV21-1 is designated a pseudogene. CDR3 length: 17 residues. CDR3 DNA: TGTGCCAGCAGCTTACCGGGACAGGGGGAGAACACCGGGGAGCTGTTTTTT. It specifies CASSLPGQGENTGELFF.

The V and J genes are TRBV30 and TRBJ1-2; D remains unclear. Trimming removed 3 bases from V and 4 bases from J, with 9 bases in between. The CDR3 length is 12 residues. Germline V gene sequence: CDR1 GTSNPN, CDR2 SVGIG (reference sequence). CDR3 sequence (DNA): TGTGCCTGGAGCCCCAGGAGCTATGGCTACACCTTC. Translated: CAWSPRSYGYTF.

CDR3 sequence reads: CASSAPGQDEQYF. CDR3 bases: TGTGCCAGCAGTGCTCCAGGGCAGGACGAGCAGTACTTC. The rearrangement joins TRBV2 to TRBJ2-7; tentatively, D is TRBD1 (5 bases). The V and J ends lost 4 bases and 5 bases respectively, with 12 bases between them. Germline assignment: CDR1 SNHLY and CDR2 FYNNEI. The CDR3 covers 13 residues.

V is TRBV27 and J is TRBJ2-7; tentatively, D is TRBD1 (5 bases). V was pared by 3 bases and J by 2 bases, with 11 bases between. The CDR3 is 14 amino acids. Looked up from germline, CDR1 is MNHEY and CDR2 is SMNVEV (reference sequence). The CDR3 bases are TGTGCCAGCAGTTTGGGGCAGCACCCCTACGAGCAGTACTTC. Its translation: CASSLGQHPYEQYF.

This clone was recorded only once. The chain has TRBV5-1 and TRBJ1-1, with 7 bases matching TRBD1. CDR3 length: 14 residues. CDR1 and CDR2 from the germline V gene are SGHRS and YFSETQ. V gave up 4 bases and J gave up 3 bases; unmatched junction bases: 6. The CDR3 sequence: CASSPEQGHTEAFF. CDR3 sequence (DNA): TGCGCCAGCAGCCCAGAACAGGGGCACACTGAAGCTTTCTTT.

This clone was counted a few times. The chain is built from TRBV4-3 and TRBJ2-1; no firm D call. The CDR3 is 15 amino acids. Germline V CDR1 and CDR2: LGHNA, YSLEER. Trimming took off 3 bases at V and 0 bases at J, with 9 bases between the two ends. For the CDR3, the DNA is TGCGCCAGCAGCCAGTGGTACAGCTCCTACAATGAGCAGTTCTTC. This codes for CASSQWYSSYNEQFF.

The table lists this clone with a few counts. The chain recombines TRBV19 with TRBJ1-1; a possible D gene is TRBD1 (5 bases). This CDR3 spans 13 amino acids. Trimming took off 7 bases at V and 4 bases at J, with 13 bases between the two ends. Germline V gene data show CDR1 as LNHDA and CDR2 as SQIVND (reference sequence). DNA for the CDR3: TGTGCCAGTATGGTGCGGGGCATCACTGAAGCTTTCTTT. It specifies CASMVRGITEAFF.